The rows below give T cell receptor beta chains drawn from one sample of a study of shared clonotypes between healthy human individuals. TCRdb keeps only in-frame clones here, not all; method: immunoSEQ multiplex PCR. Of about 990,000 clones detected, about 84% appear once; the ten largest clones hold 0.5% to 0.65%. Sequenced material: memory CD4+ T cells from PBMCs. These TCRs come from a man aged 18 to 35 in good health. Some clones in this sample may be carry-over from other donors' samples. CDR3s include the opening cysteine and the closing phenylalanine or tryptophan. The order of the fields is clone size, J gene, D gene, CDR3 length, V gene, CDR3 DNA, CDR3 protein. D genes are given only for firm matches. Clone size is stated in some rows and not others, as once, few, many or a class when expanded.

clone size: NA; J gene: TRBJ2-3; D gene: NA; CDR3 length: 16; V gene: TRBV7-3; CDR3 DNA: TGTGCCAGCAGCTCAATCACCAGCGGCCTCACAGATACGCAGTATTTT; CDR3 protein: CASSSITSGLTDTQYF
clone size: NA; J gene: TRBJ2-7; D gene: NA; CDR3 length: 15; V gene: TRBV21-1; CDR3 DNA: TGTGCCAGCCGATGGGGGCGGGGTCAAGGATACGAGCAGTACTTC; CDR3 protein: CASRWGRGQGYEQYF
clone size: NA; J gene: TRBJ2-1; D gene: TRBD1; CDR3 length: 12; V gene: TRBV28; CDR3 DNA: TGTGCCAGCAGTTTAGACAGGGATGAGCAGTTCTTC; CDR3 protein: CASSLDRDEQFF
clone size: many; J gene: TRBJ2-7; D gene: TRBD1; CDR3 length: 16; V gene: TRBV10-3; CDR3 DNA: TGTGCCATCAGTGGGCAGGGGGCCCAAAGCTCCTACGAGCAGTACTTC; CDR3 protein: CAISGQGAQSSYEQYF
clone size: NA; J gene: TRBJ2-1; D gene: NA; CDR3 length: 12; V gene: TRBV6-6; CDR3 DNA: TGTGCCAGCAGACCCAGGGGTGACGAGCAGTTCTTC; CDR3 protein: CASRPRGDEQFF
clone size: NA; J gene: TRBJ1-3; D gene: NA; CDR3 length: 15; V gene: TRBV18; CDR3 DNA: TGTGCCAGCTCACGGCCGCCGGCGGCTGGAAACACCATATATTTT; CDR3 protein: CASSRPPAAGNTIYF
clone size: NA; J gene: TRBJ1-2; D gene: NA; CDR3 length: 14; V gene: TRBV4-3; CDR3 DNA: TGCGCCAGCAGCCAAGACAGGGGCCACTATGGCTACACCTTC; CDR3 protein: CASSQDRGHYGYTF
clone size: NA; J gene: TRBJ1-1; D gene: NA; CDR3 length: 15; V gene: TRBV4-1; CDR3 DNA: TGCGCCAGCAGCCGATTAGAGACCCCCAGCACTGAAGCTTTCTTT; CDR3 protein: CASSRLETPSTEAFF
clone size: once; J gene: TRBJ2-1; D gene: NA; CDR3 length: 14; V gene: TRBV2; CDR3 DNA: TGTGCCAGCAGTTCGCGACAGGCCGGGGGTGAGCAGTTCTTC; CDR3 protein: CASSSRQAGGEQFF
clone size: NA; J gene: TRBJ2-5; D gene: NA; CDR3 length: 14; V gene: TRBV25-1; CDR3 DNA: TGTGCCAGCAGTCCATCTCCCTTTAGGGGGACCCAGTACTTC; CDR3 protein: CASSPSPFRGTQYF
clone size: NA; J gene: TRBJ1-5; D gene: NA; CDR3 length: 14; V gene: TRBV30; CDR3 DNA: TGTGCCTGGAGTGTACTACAGAACAATCAGCCCCAGCATTTT; CDR3 protein: CAWSVLQNNQPQHF
clone size: once; J gene: TRBJ2-7; D gene: NA; CDR3 length: 15; V gene: TRBV7-2; CDR3 DNA: TGTGCCAGCAGCTTACAGGGATCCGGCTCCTACGAGCAGTACTTC; CDR3 protein: CASSLQGSGSYEQYF
clone size: NA; J gene: TRBJ2-3; D gene: NA; CDR3 length: 14; V gene: TRBV5-1; CDR3 DNA: TGCGCCAGCAGCTTGGAAAAGACCACAGATACGCAGTATTTT; CDR3 protein: CASSLEKTTDTQYF
clone size: NA; J gene: TRBJ2-7; D gene: TRBD1; CDR3 length: 16; V gene: TRBV28; CDR3 DNA: TGTGCCAGCACCTTGGGGGGACAGGGGGCTCTCTACGAGCAGTACTTC; CDR3 protein: CASTLGGQGALYEQYF
clone size: few; J gene: TRBJ2-1; D gene: NA; CDR3 length: 13; V gene: TRBV7-3; CDR3 DNA: TGTGCCAGCAGCTTACGGGCCTACAATGAGCAGTTCTTC; CDR3 protein: CASSLRAYNEQFF
clone size: few; J gene: TRBJ1-3; D gene: TRBD1; CDR3 length: 17; V gene: TRBV28; CDR3 DNA: TGTGCCAGCAAGCCCGGGACAGGGTCTCTCTCTGGAAACACCATATATTTT; CDR3 protein: CASKPGTGSLSGNTIYF
clone size: NA; J gene: TRBJ2-2; D gene: TRBD2; CDR3 length: 15; V gene: TRBV28; CDR3 DNA: TGTGCCAGCACCCCCGGCCCGACACGAGCGGGGAGTGAGAAATTT; CDR3 protein: CASTPGPTRAGSEKF
clone size: once; J gene: TRBJ2-5; D gene: NA; CDR3 length: 14; V gene: TRBV10-3; CDR3 DNA: TGTGCCATCAGTTCCGGGGCGGGCCAAGAGACCCAGTACTTC; CDR3 protein: CAISSGAGQETQYF